This TCR beta chain comes out of a study of regulatory T cells in long-lasting Graves disease. Indicated time point: newly diagnosed GD, antithyroid drugs for less than 3 months. From PBMCs, RNA was extracted and then used to make the TCR library. Study observations and caveats: Persistent cases favored TRBV28, TRBJ1-2 and TRBJ2-5.

Arm-PCR of CDR3 regions with iRepertoire HTBI primers generated TCR beta libraries. MiXCR was run by TCRdb on the multiplex PCR reads, yielding one entry per CDR3 protein. Of roughly 400,000 distinct CDR3 sequences listed, roughly 15% are singletons. Many counts were recorded for this clonotype. Antigen: not known. The germline V gene has CDR1 MNHEY and CDR2 SVGEGT. The V and J ends lost 2 bases and 7 bases respectively, with 12 bases between them. CDR3 size: 13 residues. These data were likewise used in another study, on T cells in Graves' hyperthyroidism and ophthalmopathy. This second report adds: Patients counted as stable if ophthalmopathy did not develop within 18 months. During a first-round RT-PCR of the TCR CDR3, the HTBI primer set was used.

The sequence was obtained from a woman aged 40 to 50 with Graves disease. The chain carries TRBV6-2 or TRBV6-3 and TRBJ2-7; the D call may be TRBD1 or TRBD2 (5 bases each). The sample was peripheral blood mononuclear cells (PBMCs), taken at new diagnosis, from a patient treated with antithyroid drugs. CDR3 sequence: CASSYGAGTEQYF. The CDR3 coding sequence is TGTGCCAGCAGTTACGGGGCAGGGACGGAGCAGTACTTC.